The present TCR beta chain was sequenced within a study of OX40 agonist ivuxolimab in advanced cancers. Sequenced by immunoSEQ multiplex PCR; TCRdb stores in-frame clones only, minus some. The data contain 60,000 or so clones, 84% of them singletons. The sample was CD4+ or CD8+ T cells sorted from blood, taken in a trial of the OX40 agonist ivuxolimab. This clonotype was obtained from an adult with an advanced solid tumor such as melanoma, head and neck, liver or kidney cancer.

CDR3: CASSSSTGGYGYTF. CDR3 DNA sequence: TGTGCCAGCAGCTCTTCGACAGGGGGCTATGGCTACACCTTC. The rearrangement links TRBV11-2 to TRBJ1-2, with 9 bases aligning to TRBD1. This CDR3 contains 14 residues. The ends lost 4 bases at V and 4 bases at J; junction bases unmatched: 4. From germline, CDR1 is SGHAT and CDR2 FQNNGV.